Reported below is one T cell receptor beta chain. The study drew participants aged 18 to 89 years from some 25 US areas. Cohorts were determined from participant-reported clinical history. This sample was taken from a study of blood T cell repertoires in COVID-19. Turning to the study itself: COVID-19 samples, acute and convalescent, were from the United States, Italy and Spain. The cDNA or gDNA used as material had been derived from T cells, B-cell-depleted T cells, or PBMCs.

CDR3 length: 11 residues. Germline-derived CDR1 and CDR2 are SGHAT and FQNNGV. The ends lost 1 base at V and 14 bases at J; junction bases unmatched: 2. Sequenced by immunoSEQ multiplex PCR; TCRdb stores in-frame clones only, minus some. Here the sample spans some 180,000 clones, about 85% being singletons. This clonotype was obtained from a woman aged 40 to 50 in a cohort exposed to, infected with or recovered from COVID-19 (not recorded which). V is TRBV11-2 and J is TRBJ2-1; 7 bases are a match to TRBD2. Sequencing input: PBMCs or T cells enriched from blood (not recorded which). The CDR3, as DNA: TGTGCCAGCAGCTTAGGGACTAGGGAGTTCTTC. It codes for CASSLGTREFF.